The 5 T cell receptor beta chains in this list originate from one sample, sequenced in a study of blood T cell repertoires in COVID-19 (dated by TCRdb to the early 2020s). The library came from the immunoSEQ multiplex PCR assay. TCRdb re-hosts the immuneACCESS table, in-frame sequences only. Its copies lack some clones; in the studies checked, an unresolved V gene accounts for under half of them, and the cause for the rest is not known. Here the sample has about 430,000 clones; 70% to 90% occur a single time. Together, the top ten hold roughly 0.84% of the sample. The sample comprised peripheral blood. The receptors were sampled from a man aged 18-30 years with COVID-19, enrolled during active disease.

Notes on this clone: The DNA is omitted, as the CDR3 cannot be located on it reliably, and the CDR3 follows TCRdb's listing. The rearrangement joins TRBV6-6 to TRBJ1-1. Germline values: CDR1 MNHNY, CDR2 SVGAGI (reference sequence). The CDR3 totals 11 residues, both ends included. The CDR3 protein is CASSSSTEAFF.

V gene TRBV9 combines with J gene TRBJ2-2, with D possibly being TRBD2 (5 bases). The CDR3 length is 15 residues. Germline CDR1 is SGDLS and CDR2 is YYNGEE. V dropped 4 bases and J dropped 3 bases, with 13 bases sitting between them. This chain's CDR3 is CASSPGRVDTGELFF. CDR3 nucleotides: TGTGCCAGCAGCCCGGGAAGGGTTGACACCGGGGAGCTGTTTTTT.

A single count supports this clone. This chain connects TRBV19 to TRBJ2-1, with D perhaps TRBD2 (6 bases). Germline values: CDR1 LNHDA, CDR2 SQIVND (reference sequence). V lost 4 bases to trimming and J lost 0 bases, with 10 bases between them. The CDR3 is 15 residues long. The CDR3 DNA is TGTGCCAGTAGTACCCTAGCGAGCTCCTACAATGAGCAGTTCTTC. This codes for CASSTLASSYNEQFF.

The chain combines TRBV7-2 with TRBJ2-1; 9 nucleotides agree with TRBD1. CDR3 length: 15 residues. V dropped 5 bases and J dropped 3; count of bases not matched to a gene: 5. CDR1 and CDR2 from the germline V gene are SGHTA and FQGNSA. CDR3 DNA: TGTGCCAGCAGCGCCGACAGGGGGGGCTACAATGAGCAGTTCTTC. It is translated as CASSADRGGYNEQFF.

The genes are TRBV3-1 (or the pseudogene TRBV3-2) and TRBJ1-2; 8 bases agree with TRBD1. CDR1 and CDR2 (germline): LGHDT, YNNKEL (reference sequence). The ends lost 0 bases at V and 12 bases at J; junction bases unmatched: 6. The CDR3 has 13 amino acids. The CDR3 nucleotides read TGTGCCAGCAGCCAAGAGGAAAGACAGGGGAACACCTTC. Encoded protein: CASSQEERQGNTF.